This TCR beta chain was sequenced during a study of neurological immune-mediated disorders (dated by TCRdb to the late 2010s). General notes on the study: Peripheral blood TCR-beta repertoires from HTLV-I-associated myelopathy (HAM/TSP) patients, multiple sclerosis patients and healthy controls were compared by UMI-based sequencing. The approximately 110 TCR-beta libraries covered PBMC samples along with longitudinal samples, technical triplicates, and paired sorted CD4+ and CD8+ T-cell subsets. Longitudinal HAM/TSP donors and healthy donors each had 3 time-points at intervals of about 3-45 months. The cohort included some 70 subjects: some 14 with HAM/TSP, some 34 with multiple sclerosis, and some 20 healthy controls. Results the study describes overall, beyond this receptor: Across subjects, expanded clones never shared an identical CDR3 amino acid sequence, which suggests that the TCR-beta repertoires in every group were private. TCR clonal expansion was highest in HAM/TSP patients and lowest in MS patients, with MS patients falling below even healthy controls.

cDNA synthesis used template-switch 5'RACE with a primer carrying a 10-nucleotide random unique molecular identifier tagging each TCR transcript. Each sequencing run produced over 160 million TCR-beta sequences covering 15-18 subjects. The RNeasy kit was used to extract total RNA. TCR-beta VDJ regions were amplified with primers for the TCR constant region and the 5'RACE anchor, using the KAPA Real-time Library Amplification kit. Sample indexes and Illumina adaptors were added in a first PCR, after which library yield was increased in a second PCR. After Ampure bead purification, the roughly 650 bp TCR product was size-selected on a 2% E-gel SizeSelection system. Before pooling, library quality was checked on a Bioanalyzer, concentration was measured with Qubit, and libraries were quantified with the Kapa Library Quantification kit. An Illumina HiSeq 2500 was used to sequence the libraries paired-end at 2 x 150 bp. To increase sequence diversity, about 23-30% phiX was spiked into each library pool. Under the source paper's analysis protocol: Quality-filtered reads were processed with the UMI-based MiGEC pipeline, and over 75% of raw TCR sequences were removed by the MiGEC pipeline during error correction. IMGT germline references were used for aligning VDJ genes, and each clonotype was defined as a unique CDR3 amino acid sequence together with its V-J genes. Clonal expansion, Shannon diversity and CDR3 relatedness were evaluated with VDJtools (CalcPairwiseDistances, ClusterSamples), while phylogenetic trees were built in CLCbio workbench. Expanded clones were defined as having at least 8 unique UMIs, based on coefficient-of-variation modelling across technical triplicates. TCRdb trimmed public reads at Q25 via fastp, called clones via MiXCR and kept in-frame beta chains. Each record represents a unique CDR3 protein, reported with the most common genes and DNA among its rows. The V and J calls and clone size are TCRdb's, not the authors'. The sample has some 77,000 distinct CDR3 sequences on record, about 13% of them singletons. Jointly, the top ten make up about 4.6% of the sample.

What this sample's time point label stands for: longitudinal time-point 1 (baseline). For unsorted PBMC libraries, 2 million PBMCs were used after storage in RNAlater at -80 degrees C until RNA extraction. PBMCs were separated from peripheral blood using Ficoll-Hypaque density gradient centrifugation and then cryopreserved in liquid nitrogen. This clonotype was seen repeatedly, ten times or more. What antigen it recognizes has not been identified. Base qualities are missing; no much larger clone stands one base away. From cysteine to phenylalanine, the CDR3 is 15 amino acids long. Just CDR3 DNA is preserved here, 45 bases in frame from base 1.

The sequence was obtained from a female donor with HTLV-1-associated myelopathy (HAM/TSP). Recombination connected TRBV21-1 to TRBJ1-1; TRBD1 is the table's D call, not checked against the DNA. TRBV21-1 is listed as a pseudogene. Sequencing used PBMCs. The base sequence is TGTGCCAGCAGCAAAGATACCCGGATGAACACTGAAGCTTTCTTT. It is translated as CASSKDTRMNTEAFF.